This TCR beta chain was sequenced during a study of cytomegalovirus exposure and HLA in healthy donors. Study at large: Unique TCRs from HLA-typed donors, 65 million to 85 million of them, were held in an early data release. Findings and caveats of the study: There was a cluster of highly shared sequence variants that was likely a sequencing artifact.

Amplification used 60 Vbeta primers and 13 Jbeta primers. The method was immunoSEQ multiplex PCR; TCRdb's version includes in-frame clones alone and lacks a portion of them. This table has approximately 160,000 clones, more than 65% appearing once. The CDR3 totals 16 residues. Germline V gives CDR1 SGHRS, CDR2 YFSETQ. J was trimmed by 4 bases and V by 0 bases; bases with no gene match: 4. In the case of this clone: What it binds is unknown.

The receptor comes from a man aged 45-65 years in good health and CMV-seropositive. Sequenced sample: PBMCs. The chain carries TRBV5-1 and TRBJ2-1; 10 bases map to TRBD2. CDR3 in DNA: TGCGCCAGCAGCTTGGGCGGACTAGCGGTATACAATGAGCAGTTCTTC. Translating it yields CASSLGGLAVYNEQFF.